This T cell receptor beta chain was captured by sequencing in a study of T-cell memory formation after mild COVID-19. V was pared by 4 bases and J by 6 bases, with 13 bases between. This CDR3 is 15 amino acids long. UMIs and sample barcodes were carried by the TCR alpha and TCR beta cDNA libraries that 5'RACE produced using constant-segment primers. From the 5' RACE reads, TCRdb called clonotypes with MiXCR, one entry per CDR3 protein. The repertoire includes fewer than 450,000 distinct CDR3 sequences, 20% to 25% of them detected once, and 9.5% to 15% sits in the top ten. The source of this sequence is an adult woman who had mild COVID-19 (a few samples of this study predate the infection). Cell type and time point are not known. The sample was PBMCs or a T cell subset sorted from them (not recorded which). J is TRBJ1-6 and V is TRBV12-3 or TRBV12-4; the D is unclear. The DNA of the CDR3 is TGTGCCAGCAGTTGGCGTGGAGGCCCTAATTCACCCCTCCACTTT. Translating it yields CASSWRGGPNSPLHF.